Listed here is a single T cell receptor beta chain. The target of this receptor is not known. Per-nucleotide qualities are absent, and no much larger clonotype sits a single base away. The library came from PCR. TCRdb records Illumina HiSeq 2500 as the sequencer. TCR library preparation used molecular barcoding, with unique molecular identifiers applied to normalize quantification of the TCRbeta repertoire. TCRdb's own reprocessing of the public reads used fastp at Q25 and MiXCR and kept productive beta chains. One record per CDR3 amino acid sequence lists the most common genes and DNA. Within this sample are about 830,000 distinct CDR3 sequences, with roughly 15% of them counted one time only. Together, the top ten hold approximately 5% of the sample. The data derive from a study of T-cell reconstitution after alpha-beta-depleted transplantation in children (dated by TCRdb to 2016 to 2017). For the wider study: The study quantitatively tracked T-cell immune reconstitution after TCRalphabeta/CD19-depleted allogeneic hematopoietic cell transplantation in children using TCR repertoire profiling.

After removal of 0 bases from V and 6 bases from J, the junction retains 7 bases not matched to a gene. From the cysteine up to the phenylalanine, the CDR3 has a length of 16 residues. Only the CDR3 DNA is retained, 48 bases long and in frame from the first base. CDR1 and CDR2 are drawn from the germline V gene: MGHRA, YSYEKL. Beyond this particular receptor, the publication reports: The frequencies of hyperexpanded clones fell over the following months, and after one year, T-cell counts and TCRbeta diversity were mostly attributed to newly produced T cells. Apparently early alphabetaT-cell count recovery about two months after transplant reportedly relied on only several hundred rapidly expanded clones derived from non-depleted graft cells. In some patients, the high TCRbeta diversity seen at day 60 was put down to recipient T cells and intrathymic progenitors that had survived conditioning.

Per the publication, the treatment or condition label means: allogeneic hematopoietic cell transplantation with graft depleted of TCRalphabeta T cells and CD19 B cells. Transplant recipients were children who received TCRalphabeta/CD19-depleted allogeneic hematopoietic cell grafts. The specimen comprised PBMCs, mostly from graft donor cells, sampled 360 days after TCRalphabeta/CD19-depleted stem cell transplant. The chain was built from TRBV4-1 and TRBJ2-1, with 8 middle bases fitting TRBD2. The sequence derives from a male patient between 5 and 17 years old who had a stem cell transplant for acute lymphoblastic leukemia, so the T cells may come from the graft donor. The DNA sequence follows: TGCGCCAGCAGCCAAGAGGGAGCGGGAGATATCAATGAGCAGTTCTTC. Translated, it reads CASSQEGAGDINEQFF.